The 27 T cell receptor beta chains below all came from one sample that was sequenced in a study of patients and donors after allogeneic stem cell transplantation (dated by TCRdb to the early 2020s). The method behind the library was RT-PCR. TCRdb shows the sequencer as NextSeq 550. The public reads were reanalyzed by TCRdb: fastp trimming at Q25, MiXCR alignment, in-frame beta chains only. One record per CDR3 amino acid sequence lists the most common genes and DNA. Recorded for this sample are under 200,000 distinct CDR3 sequences; approximately 28% of them occurred a single time. The leading ten clones occupy about 3% of the sample. Material for sequencing was blood, either unsorted or a sorted T cell fraction (not recorded which). Receptors originate from a human donor who was either an allogeneic HSCT recipient or a stem cell or donor lymphocyte infusion donor (not recorded which). It is not recorded whose cells these are; they may come from a transplant donor.

The chain recombines TRBV6-5 with TRBJ2-7; D perhaps matches TRBD1 (6 bases). Trimming removed 5 bases from V and 2 bases from J, with 10 bases in between. The germline V gene has CDR1 MNHEY and CDR2 SVGAGI. This CDR3 comprises 13 residues. CDR3 sequence (DNA): TGTGCCAGCAGTCTCACAGGGCCCTACGAGCAGTACTTC. Amino acid sequence: CASSLTGPYEQYF.

The chain has TRBV9 and TRBJ2-3; TRBD1 matches 10 bases. The CDR3 is 16 amino acids. The ends lost 4 bases at V and 2 bases at J; junction bases unmatched: 7. Germline V gives CDR1 SGDLS, CDR2 YYNGEE. CDR3: CASSPRQGALTDTQYF. Written as DNA, the CDR3 is TGTGCCAGCAGCCCCAGACAGGGGGCACTCACAGATACGCAGTATTTT.

This clonotype was detected many times. The J gene is TRBJ1-2, the V gene TRBV7-2; D is unclear. V was trimmed by 3 bases and J by 4 bases, leaving 9 bases between them. Germline V gene data show CDR1 as SGHTA and CDR2 as FQGNSA. The CDR3 consists of 13 residues. CDR3 region: CASSFDISYGYTF. In nucleotides, the CDR3 is TGTGCCAGCAGCTTCGATATCTCCTATGGCTACACCTTC.

The chain joins TRBV25-1 to TRBJ2-7; no clear D gene. V lost 0 bases, J lost 3 bases, and 0 bases lay in between. The CDR3 is 11 residues long. Looked up from germline, CDR1 is MGHDK and CDR2 is SYGVNS. The CDR3: CASSEYYEQYF. In DNA form, the CDR3 reads TGTGCCAGCAGTGAATACTACGAGCAGTACTTC.

This clonotype occurred a few times. The chain is built from TRBV10-3 and TRBJ2-1; D is ambiguous. The length of the CDR3 is 12 residues. V shed 1 base and J shed 9 bases, with 7 bases lying between them. Germline assignment: CDR1 ENHRY and CDR2 SYGVKD. Written as DNA, the CDR3 is TGTGCCATCAGTGAGTTAGGGCGTGAGCAGTTCTTC. Amino acids: CAISELGREQFF.

This clonotype was observed a few times. The V and J genes are TRBV6-5 and TRBJ1-4; D is ambiguous. Germline V gene data show CDR1 as MNHEY and CDR2 as SVGAGI. Trimming took 6 bases from V and 7 from J, leaving 15 bases between them. This CDR3 has 14 residues. The CDR3 reads CASRVQKGSEKLFF. The DNA of the CDR3 is TGTGCCAGCAGAGTACAGAAGGGTTCTGAAAAACTGTTTTTT.

This clonotype has more than one count but fewer than ten. The rearrangement joins TRBV6-5 to TRBJ1-2; D remains ambiguous. CDR3 size: 14 residues. Germline V lookup: CDR1 MNHEY, CDR2 SVGAGI. Between the trimmed V and J ends, which lost 1 base and 7 bases, there was a span of 13 bases. The CDR3 nucleotides read TGTGCCAGCAGTTACTTCGGGGTGGGGTCTGGCTACACCTTC. It translates to CASSYFGVGSGYTF.

The table lists this clonotype with many counts. This chain uses TRBV7-9 with TRBJ1-5, with D perhaps matching TRBD1 (6 bases). Germline assignment: CDR1 SEHNR and CDR2 FQNEAQ (reference sequence). The germline V and J ends were trimmed by 1 base and 7 bases, with 8 bases remaining between them. CDR3 length: 13 residues. CDR3 loop: CASSLDRVQPQHF. CDR3 nucleotides: TGTGCCAGCAGCTTAGACAGGGTCCAGCCCCAGCATTTT. The full variable domain, in which reference TRBV7-9 and TRBJ1-5 provide the parts outside the CDR3, is DTGVSQNPRHKITKRGQNVTFRCDPISEHNRLYWYRQTLGQGPEFLTYFQNEAQLEKSRLLSDRFSAERPKGSFSTLEIQRTEQGDSAMYLCASSLDRVQPQHFGDGTRLSIL.

This clonotype was detected a few times. The chain combines TRBV27 with TRBJ1-5; 7 bases are a match to TRBD1. J lost 2 bases, V lost 6 bases, and 4 bases had no gene match. The CDR3 sequence is 14 residues long. The germline CDR1 and CDR2 sequences are MNHEY and SMNVEV (reference sequence). CDR3 nucleotide sequence: TGTGCCAGCAGACCCACAGGGGGCAATCAGCCCCAGCATTTT. Its translation: CASRPTGGNQPQHF.

This clonotype was counted only a few times. The V and J genes are TRBV7-6 and TRBJ2-1; 7 positions match TRBD2. In germline, CDR1 is SGHVS, CDR2 FNYEAQ. The trim removed 4 bases at V and 8 bases at J, leaving 8 bases unmatched. CDR3 size: 14 residues. The CDR3: CASSSAGGVDEQFF. The CDR3 nucleotides are TGTGCCAGCAGCTCCGCTGGGGGGGTTGATGAGCAGTTCTTC.

This clonotype was picked up a small number of times. This chain links TRBV5-1 with TRBJ1-2; D gene uncertain. This CDR3 has 12 residues. Germline CDR1 reads SGHRS; CDR2 reads YFSETQ. Trimming stripped 5 bases from V and 6 bases from J, with 11 bases between. In nucleotides, the CDR3 is TGCGCCAGCAGGCGGGGAGATGATGGCTACACCTTC. Translated: CASRRGDDGYTF.

The V call is TRBV2, the J call TRBJ2-3; the match to TRBD2 covers 7 bases. The V segment lost 10 bases and the J segment 4 bases; nucleotides outside the gene matches: 5. Per germline, CDR1 SNHLY and CDR2 FYNNEI. The CDR3 is made up of 12 amino acids. In DNA, the CDR3 is TGTGCCACCCGGGGGGTCCCAGATACGCAGTATTTT. This codes for CATRGVPDTQYF.

The table lists this clonotype with a few counts. V is TRBV12-5 and J is TRBJ2-1; D gene unclear. This CDR3 has 15 residues. With 1 base removed from V and 1 base from J, the gap between germline ends came to 8 bases. Germline assignment: CDR1 LGHNT and CDR2 FRNRAP. CDR3 region: CASGLAGKSYNEQFF. Here the CDR3 DNA reads TGTGCTAGTGGTTTGGCGGGTAAGTCCTACAATGAGCAGTTCTTC.

V is TRBV12-3 or TRBV12-4 and J is TRBJ2-1, with TRBD2 matching over 7 bases. V shed 10 bases, J shed 8 bases, and the junction held 17 bases outside the gene matches. The CDR3 totals 15 residues. CDR3 in DNA: TGTGCCACTCACCTCGGGGAGGGCCGGCGTGATGAGCAGTTCTTC. This encodes CATHLGEGRRDEQFF.

This clonotype was recorded a few times. This chain connects TRBV4-2 to TRBJ2-1; the D gene is possibly TRBD1 (5 bases). The V end lost 2 bases, the J end lost 3 bases, and 17 bases lay between the germline ends. This CDR3 has 17 residues. Germline lookup yields CDR1 LGHNA and CDR2 YNFKEQ. CDR3 nucleotides: TGTGCCAGCAGCCAAACGTCCCAGGGCAGGGTCTACAATGAGCAGTTCTTC. This codes for CASSQTSQGRVYNEQFF.

The V gene is TRBV18, the J gene TRBJ1-2; tentatively, D is TRBD1 (5 bases). CDR1 is KGHSH, CDR2 LQKENI, per germline. This CDR3 has 19 residues. V gave up 0 bases and J gave up 2 bases, with 22 bases separating them. In DNA, the CDR3 is TGTGCCAGCTCACCACCGCGGGGGTCGTCCCAGTCCGTGAACTATGGCTACACCTTC. Protein product: CASSPPRGSSQSVNYGYTF.

In its sample, this clonotype was seen a few times. The V gene is TRBV12-3 or TRBV12-4, the J gene TRBJ2-7; no firm D call. With 3 bases removed from V and 4 bases from J, the gap between germline ends came to 16 bases. This CDR3 is built from 15 residues. CDR3 nucleotide sequence: TGTGCCAGCAGTTTTAATGTCCGGGCTCGTTACGAGCAGTACTTC. Translation gives CASSFNVRARYEQYF.

The gene calls are TRBV20-1 and TRBJ2-7; TRBD1 aligns across 8 bases. Germline CDR1 and CDR2: DFQATT and SNEGSKA (reference sequence). Trimming cost V 0 bases and J 0 bases; bases outside gene matches: 4. This CDR3 is 15 amino acids long. CDR3 residues: CSARDRQGSSYEQYF. CDR3 nucleotide sequence: TGCAGTGCTAGAGATAGACAGGGGAGCTCCTACGAGCAGTACTTC.

This clonotype showed up just a few times. This chain connects TRBV11-2 to TRBJ1-2; D not certain. Germline CDR1 is SGHAT and CDR2 is FQNNGV. The ends were cut back, 0 bases at V and 4 bases at J, with 15 bases in the middle. The CDR3 loop spans 16 amino acids. The CDR3: CASSLDPGRTFYGYTF. CDR3 coding DNA: TGTGCCAGCAGCTTAGACCCCGGCAGGACTTTCTATGGCTACACCTTC.

The DNA for the CDR3 is TGTGCCAGCAGCCGGACAGAATATAGCAATCAGCCCCAGCATTTT. Its protein product is CASSRTEYSNQPQHF. The chain carries TRBV2 and TRBJ1-5, with D perhaps matching TRBD1 (6 bases). The V end lost 6 bases, the J end lost 0 bases, and 12 bases lay between the germline ends. This CDR3 contains 15 residues. Germline V gene sequence: CDR1 SNHLY, CDR2 FYNNEI.

The chain combines TRBV5-6 with TRBJ2-1; no definite D call. V shed 4 bases and J shed 3 bases, with 14 bases lying between them. The CDR3 is 15 residues long. Germline V gene data show CDR1 as SGHDT and CDR2 as YYEEEE. The CDR3 sequence: CASSPLNTYYNEQFF. Written as DNA, the CDR3 is TGTGCCAGCAGCCCCCTAAACACGTACTACAATGAGCAGTTCTTC.

There are a few counts of this clonotype. The chain recombines TRBV27 with TRBJ2-7; D gene unclear. In germline, CDR1 is MNHEY, CDR2 SMNVEV (reference sequence). The length of the CDR3 is 15 residues. Trimming took off 3 bases at V and 0 bases at J, with 12 bases between the two ends. The DNA of the CDR3 is TGTGCCAGCAGTTTCACAGTGAGGAGCTCCTACGAGCAGTACTTC. Amino acid sequence: CASSFTVRSSYEQYF.

This clonotype was detected many times. V is TRBV7-9 and J is TRBJ1-1, with D tentatively TRBD1 (5 bases). V lost 3 bases to trimming and J lost 5 bases, with 13 bases between them. The CDR3 has 14 residues. CDR1 and CDR2 from the germline V gene are SEHNR and FQNEAQ (reference sequence). The CDR3, as DNA: TGTGCCAGCAGCTTGAACCAGGGATTTACTGAAGCTTTCTTT. Protein: CASSLNQGFTEAFF. Complete variable domain (other parts from reference TRBV7-9 and TRBJ1-1): DTGVSQNPRHKITKRGQNVTFRCDPISEHNRLYWYRQTLGQGPEFLTYFQNEAQLEKSRLLSDRFSAERPKGSFSTLEIQRTEQGDSAMYLCASSLNQGFTEAFFGQGTRLTVV.

This clonotype showed up just a few times. The V gene is TRBV7-8, the J gene TRBJ1-6; perhaps TRBD1 as D (5 bases). Germline CDR1 SGHVS, CDR2 FQNEAQ. Between the trimmed V and J ends, which lost 5 bases and 0 bases, there was a span of 14 bases. The CDR3 length is 17 residues. DNA for the CDR3: TGTGCCAGCAGCCCACCCCACAGGAGCTCCTATAATTCACCCCTCCACTTT. It is translated as CASSPPHRSSYNSPLHF. The variable domain in full, with the rest retrieved from reference TRBV7-8 and TRBJ1-6, is GAGVSQSPRYKVAKRGQDVALRCDPISGHVSLFWYQQALGQGPEFLTYFQNEAQLDKSGLPSDRFFAERPEGSVSTLKIQRTQQEDSAVYLCASSPPHRSSYNSPLHFGNGTRLTVT.

V gene TRBV6-6 combines with J gene TRBJ2-2, with TRBD2 matching over 9 bases. This CDR3 has 14 residues. The V segment lost 6 bases and the J segment 3 bases; nucleotides outside the gene matches: 2. The V gene's germline CDR1 is MNHNY and CDR2 SVGAGI (reference sequence). CDR3 bases: TGTGCCAGCAGGCGACTAGCGGACACCGGGGAGCTGTTTTTT. Its protein is CASRRLADTGELFF.

This chain links TRBV7-2 with TRBJ2-3, with D possibly matching TRBD2 (5 bases). Trimming shortened V by 2 bases and J by 3 bases, and 21 bases separated the two germline ends. From germline, CDR1 is SGHTA and CDR2 FQGNSA. This CDR3 region has 18 residues. CDR3 region: CASSLRIITRTATDTQYF. The CDR3 bases are TGTGCCAGCAGCTTAAGAATTATAACTAGGACGGCAACAGATACGCAGTATTTT. The entire variable domain, with the rest obtained from reference TRBV7-2 and TRBJ2-3, is as follows: GAGVSQSPSNKVTEKGKDVELRCDPISGHTALYWYRQSLGQGLEFLIYFQGNSAPDKSGLPSDRFSAERTGGSVSTLTIQRTQQEDSAVYLCASSLRIITRTATDTQYFGPGTRLTVL.

This clonotype was found a few times. The chain recombines TRBV7-8 with TRBJ1-5, with 8 bases lining up with TRBD1. Unmatched junction bases numbered 7, after V lost 5 bases and J lost 4 bases. There are 15 residues in the CDR3. The germline V gene encodes CDR1 SGHVS and CDR2 FQNEAQ. CDR3 residues: CASSPGQDWNQPQHF. The CDR3 DNA reads as TGTGCCAGCAGCCCGGGACAGGATTGGAATCAGCCCCAGCATTTT.